Detailed here is one T cell receptor beta chain. The antigen remains unidentified. This sample is part of a study of PD-L1 blockade in urothelial cancer. Study context: Blood was subjected to analysis at 3 weeks (second dose) and 6 weeks following treatment start. Across blood samples, T cells had a median count of approximately 130,000.

TCRdb keeps only in-frame clones here, not all; method: immunoSEQ multiplex PCR. The table lists about 52,000 clones, about 68% of them singletons. The germline V gene has CDR1 SGHRS and CDR2 YFSETQ. The J segment lost 3 bases and the V segment lost 5 bases, leaving 9 bases of the junction unmatched. This CDR3 comprises 18 residues. General study points: Improved survival was predicted by pretreatment blood TCR clonality below the median.

Indicated time point: pretreatment peripheral blood. Each individual provided 1 to 8 samples (taken pretreatment and on-treatment). The chain couples TRBV5-1 to TRBJ2-3; 16 positions agree with TRBD2. Sequenced material: PBMCs, taken around atezolizumab (anti-PD-L1) treatment. This sequence was found in a man between 65 and 79 years old with urothelial cancer. The CDR3: CASRLGTSGGARTDTQYF. The CDR3 DNA is TGCGCCAGCAGGCTCGGGACTAGCGGGGGGGCCAGAACAGATACGCAGTATTTT.